The following is a T cell receptor (beta chain) sequence with its context. Its antigen is not known. This sample stems from a study of radiation and T cells in renal cell carcinoma. General observations from the study: Baseline intratumoral clonotype presence is unknown without pretreatment biopsies.

The repertoire was sequenced with immunoSEQ multiplex PCR; TCRdb's copy has only in-frame clones and lacks some. This table holds tens of thousands of clones, roughly 79% found once. The time point is: blood 2 weeks post-SBRT. Described treatment: 15 Gy SBRT to primary tumor, nephrectomy 4 weeks later. The CDR3 spans 15 residues. CDR1 is WNHNN, CDR2 SYGVQD, per germline (reference sequence). The V end was cut by 2 bases, the J end by 2 bases, with 9 bases between. The V and J genes are TRBV10-1 and TRBJ2-2; D gene uncertain. The sequencing here drew on blood, taken from a patient whose treatment included radiotherapy and nephrectomy. The sequence came from a man aged 55-75 years with renal cell carcinoma. CDR3 bases: TGCGCCAGCAGTGAGGGGCTATTTAACACCGGGGAGCTGTTTTTT. Translation gives CASSEGLFNTGELFF.